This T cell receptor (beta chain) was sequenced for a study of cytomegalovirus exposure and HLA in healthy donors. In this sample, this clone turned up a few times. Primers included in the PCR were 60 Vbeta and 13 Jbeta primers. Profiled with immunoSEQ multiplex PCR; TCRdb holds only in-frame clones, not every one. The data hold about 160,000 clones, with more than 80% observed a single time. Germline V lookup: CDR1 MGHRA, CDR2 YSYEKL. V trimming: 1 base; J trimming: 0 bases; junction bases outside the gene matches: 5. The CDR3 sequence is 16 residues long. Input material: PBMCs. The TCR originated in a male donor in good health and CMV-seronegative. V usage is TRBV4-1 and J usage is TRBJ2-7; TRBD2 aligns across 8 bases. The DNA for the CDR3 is TGCGCCAGCAGCCAAGGGCCGGGACTAGTCTCCTACGAGCAGTACTTC. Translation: CASSQGPGLVSYEQYF.